A selection of T cell receptor beta chains follows, all from one sample in a study of T-cell memory formation after mild COVID-19. MiXCR, run by TCRdb on the 5' RACE reads, gives a single entry per CDR3 protein. The sample includes hundreds of thousands of distinct CDR3 sequences, approximately 15% of them seen just once. The sequenced sample consisted of PBMCs or a T cell subset sorted from them (not recorded which). Receptors were obtained from a man younger than 30 who had mild COVID-19 (a few samples of this study predate the infection). Cell type and time point are not known. CDR3s include the opening cysteine and the closing phenylalanine or tryptophan. Each record gives: J gene, clone size, V gene, D gene, CDR3 DNA, CDR3 protein. The D gene is left open where the match is weak. The size entry is marked missing in some rows and otherwise reads once, few, many or a size class.

TRBJ2-5 many TRBV2 - TGTGCCAGCAGTCTTACCCTGAGCGCGGCTACCGAAGAGACCCAGTACTTC CASSLTLSAATEETQYF
TRBJ2-4 few TRBV7-9 TRBD1 TGTGCCAGCAGCTTAGTACCGCCGGGACAGGGCACCCGAGTAGCCAAAAACATTCAGTACTTC CASSLVPPGQGTRVAKNIQYF
TRBJ2-5 - TRBV5-4 - TGTGCCAGCAGAGAGACATCTCAAGAGACCCAGTACTTC CASRETSQETQYF
TRBJ2-3 - TRBV20-1 - TGCAGTGCTAGAATTCTGAGGGGGTCCGATACGCAGTATTTT CSARILRGSDTQYF
TRBJ2-1 many TRBV24-1 TRBD1 TGTGCCACCACCGAAGGAGGCGACAGGGGGACCCATCCTGAGCAGTTCTTC CATTEGGDRGTHPEQFF
TRBJ2-3 many TRBV7-2 - TGTGCCAGCAGCACCAAAGGACATCCGGATACGCAGTATTTT CASSTKGHPDTQYF
TRBJ2-1 few TRBV5-1 TRBD1 TGCGCCAGCAGCTTGACCGGGACAGGGGCCTACAATGAGCAGTTCTTC CASSLTGTGAYNEQFF
TRBJ1-1 - TRBV30 - TGTGCCTGGAGGAGTAGGATGAGCGCTGAAGCTTTCTTT CAWRSRMSAEAFF
TRBJ2-1 once TRBV7-2 TRBD2 TGTGCCAGCAGCCCTCGGACTAGCGGGACTCAGTTCTTC CASSPRTSGTQFF
TRBJ2-7 - TRBV12-3/TRBV12-4 - TGTGCCAGCAGCCAGCGGTTCTACGAGCAGTACTTC CASSQRFYEQYF
TRBJ2-3 few TRBV6-2/TRBV6-3 - TGTGCCAGCAGCCAGATGGACTTCACAGATACGCAGTATTTT CASSQMDFTDTQYF
TRBJ2-3 - TRBV4-1 TRBD2 TGCGCCAGCAGCCAAGATTCGGCTAGCGGAGATAGCACAGATACGCAGTATTTT CASSQDSASGDSTDTQYF
TRBJ2-7 few TRBV15 - TGTGCCACCAGCAGAGGCGGGACAGCCAGCTCCTACGAGCAGTACTTC CATSRGGTASSYEQYF
TRBJ2-3 few TRBV6-5 TRBD2 TGTGCCAGCAGTTCTCGGGGGGGCCCTCTCACGCAGTATTTT CASSSRGGPLTQYF
TRBJ1-5 - TRBV5-6 - TGTGCCAGCAGCTTGGACAGGGAGAATCAGCCCCAGCATTTT CASSLDRENQPQHF
TRBJ2-3 - TRBV5-1 - TGCGCCAGCAGCTTGGGACTTATCACAGATACGCAGTATTTT CASSLGLITDTQYF
TRBJ2-1 few TRBV29-1 TRBD2 TGCAGCGTTGAAGGCCTAGCGGGGGATACCTACAATGAGCAGTTCTTC CSVEGLAGDTYNEQFF
TRBJ2-2 few TRBV12-3/TRBV12-4 - TGTGCCAGCGAAAGCCCCGGGGAGCTGTTTTTT CASESPGELFF
TRBJ1-2 few TRBV15 - TGTGCCACCAGCAGTAGGGGGGCGCAGGGCTACACCTTC CATSSRGAQGYTF
TRBJ1-3 - TRBV6-5 - TGTGCCAGCAGTTACAATGGAAACACCATATATTTT CASSYNGNTIYF
TRBJ2-6 few TRBV7-9 TRBD1 TGTGCCAGCAGCCTACCAGGGGGACATAGCTCTGGGGCCAACGTCCTGACTTTC CASSLPGGHSSGANVLTF
TRBJ1-5 few TRBV29-1 - TGCAGCGTGGTTCAACAGGGAACGGGGGGCAATCAGCCCCAGCATTTT CSVVQQGTGGNQPQHF
TRBJ1-2 few TRBV12-3/TRBV12-4 - TGTGCCAGCAGCAAGGGTTTCTATGGCTACACCTTC CASSKGFYGYTF
TRBJ2-2 - TRBV6-1 - TGTGCCAGCACGCGACCGGGGAACACCGGGGAGCTGTTTTTT CASTRPGNTGELFF
TRBJ1-5 - TRBV6-1 - TGTGCCAGCAGTGAAGAAACGACCCAGCATTTT CASSEETTQHF
TRBJ2-3 - TRBV6-1 - TGTGCCAGCAGTGAAGAGGGCTTTCACACAGATACGCAGTATTTT CASSEEGFHTDTQYF